This T cell receptor beta chain appears in the sequencing data of a study of T cells in Graves' hyperthyroidism and ophthalmopathy (dated by TCRdb to about 2019). Study-wide context: Peripheral blood was sampled at the time of initial diagnosis, prior to any treatment. To identify TCR V-J signatures that set the groups apart, the researchers used a discovery cohort of about a hundred patients, made up of 40 to 45 with Graves' ophthalmopathy and 55 to 65 with stable Graves' hyperthyroidism. An independent validation cohort of under 20 hyperthyroidism patients and 17 patients who later progressed to ophthalmopathy tested prospective prediction of ophthalmopathy. The 100 discovery patients were divided at random into training and test sets in a 7:3 ratio. In six Graves' hyperthyroidism patients, the study also compared T-cell repertoires from thyroid tissue with T-cell repertoires from blood. After blood sampling, hyperthyroidism patients were treated with methimazole at a starting dose of 30 mg daily, and ophthalmopathy patients were treated with high-dose intravenous methylprednisolone. The paper describes TCR Vbeta CDR3 sequencing of 135 peripheral blood samples, made up of roughly 40 ophthalmopathy patients, approximately 73 hyperthyroidism patients and 17 progressor patients. Study-wide conclusions, independent of this receptor: Ophthalmopathy was separated from stable hyperthyroidism by a 13 V-J signature model, with approximately 89% sensitivity and about 81% specificity obtained in cross-validation and 80%/75% obtained in testing. In validation, the model predicted progression to ophthalmopathy a median of approximately 6.3 months before onset, with about 71% sensitivity and almost 75% specificity. Most expanded thyroid clonotypes (frequency above 0.001) were also detected in blood, suggesting blood repertoires may reflect thyroid immune responses. Sample size was not statistically predetermined, and blinding of investigators to group allocation was not performed.

There are 13 amino acids in the CDR3, from cysteine to phenylalanine inclusive. The DNA shown is the 39-base CDR3, in frame from base 1. Germline trimming amounts to 5 bases on V and 5 bases on J, with 3 as the count of junction bases outside the gene matches. As encoded in the germline V gene (reference sequence), CDR1 is SEHNR while CDR2 is FQNEAQ. Ophthalmopathy patients had moderately to severely active disease, with a Clinical Activity Score of 3 or more, a NOSPECS grade of 4 or more, and a disease duration of less than 3 months. Patients with uncontrolled infections, other autoimmune diseases, pregnancy or lactation were excluded. Diagnoses were established on the basis of clinical symptoms, serum thyroxine and TRAb, thyroid ultrasound, and orbital computed tomography. PBMCs were separated from under 11 ml of fresh peripheral blood using Ficoll-Paque density gradient centrifugation. Total RNA was extracted using Trizol reagent, and RNA quality was assessed on an Agilent 2100 Bioanalyzer.

This clonotype appeared many times. Its antigen is unknown. No qualities accompany the bases; no much larger clone lies one base away. TCR beta CDR3 regions were amplified from RNA transcripts. The first round of RT-PCR for the TCR CDR3 was performed with the HTBI primer set and the Qiagen OneStep RT-PCR kit. Libraries were constructed in a second round of multiplex PCR, after which size selection and purification were carried out. Libraries were sequenced paired-end with 100 bp reads on an Illumina HiSeq2000. The authors' analysis ran thus. Raw data were processed with SOAPnuke, discarding reads with adapters, uncalled bases, mean Phred below 15, or no exact constant-primer or identifier match. COPE v1.2.5 was used to merge high-quality paired reads, and clonotypes were defined as unique nucleotide sequences. MiTCR v1.1 was used to align the clonotypes against IMGT TRBV, TRBD and TRBJ reference segments. The analysis was restricted to V-J combinations with a frequency above 0.0001, which together covered 99.2% of the repertoires. The TCS score was defined as F50 (clonal expansion) divided by E x V (chaos), with BLOSUM62-based TCRdist calculated between CDR3 peptides within each V-J. Welch's t-statistics and random forest reduced several hundred V-J features to 13, which were used in a naive Bayes classifier (R e1071). Clones were called with MiXCR by TCRdb after fastp trimmed the public reads at Q25, and only in-frame beta chains were retained. One record per CDR3 amino acid sequence lists the most common genes and DNA. The V and J calls and clone size are TCRdb's, not the authors'. The sample table records hundreds of thousands of distinct CDR3 sequences; around 17% of these occur just once. The top ten hold around 30% of the sample.

The clonotype comes from a woman between 18 and 30 years old with Graves' ophthalmopathy. Rearrangement joined TRBV7-9 to TRBJ2-3; TRBD1 fits 8 bases in the junction. The material sequenced was blood. CDR3 reads: CASSPDREDTQYF. The nucleotide sequence reads TGTGCCAGCAGCCCGGACAGGGAAGATACGCAGTATTTT.